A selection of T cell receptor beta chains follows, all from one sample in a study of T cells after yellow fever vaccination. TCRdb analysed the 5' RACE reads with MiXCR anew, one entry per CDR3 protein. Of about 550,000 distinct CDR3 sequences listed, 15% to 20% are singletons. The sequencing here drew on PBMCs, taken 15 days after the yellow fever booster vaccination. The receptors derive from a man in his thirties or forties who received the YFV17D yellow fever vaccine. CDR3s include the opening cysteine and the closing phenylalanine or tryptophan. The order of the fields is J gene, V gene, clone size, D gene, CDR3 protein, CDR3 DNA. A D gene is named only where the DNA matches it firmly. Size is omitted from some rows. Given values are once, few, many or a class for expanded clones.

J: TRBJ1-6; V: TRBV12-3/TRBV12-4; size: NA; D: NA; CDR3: CASSQEIVRDSPLHF; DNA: TGTGCCAGCAGTCAAGAAATTGTCAGGGATTCACCCCTCCACTTT
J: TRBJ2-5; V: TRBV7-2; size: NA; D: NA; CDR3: CASSLGHPTETQYF; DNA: TGTGCCAGCAGCTTAGGACACCCAACGGAGACCCAGTACTTC
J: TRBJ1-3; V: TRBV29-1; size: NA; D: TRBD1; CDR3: CSVAPTGSGNTIYF; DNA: TGCAGCGTCGCCCCGACAGGGTCTGGAAACACCATATATTTT
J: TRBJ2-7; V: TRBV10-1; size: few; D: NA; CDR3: CATTPGGGYEQYF; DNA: TGCGCCACTACCCCAGGGGGGGGCTACGAGCAGTACTTC
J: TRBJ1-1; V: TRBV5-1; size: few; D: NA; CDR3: CASGSGMNTEAFF; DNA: TGCGCCAGCGGGAGTGGTATGAACACTGAAGCTTTCTTT
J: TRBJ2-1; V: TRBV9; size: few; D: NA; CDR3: CASSVDPSSYNEQFF; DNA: TGTGCCAGCAGCGTAGATCCCAGCTCCTACAATGAGCAGTTCTTC
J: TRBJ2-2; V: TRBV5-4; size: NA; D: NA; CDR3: CASSRTSSTGELFF; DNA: TGTGCCAGCAGCCGAACTAGCAGCACCGGGGAGCTGTTTTTT
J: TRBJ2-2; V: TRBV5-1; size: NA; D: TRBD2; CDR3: CASSLKAGDVGELFF; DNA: TGCGCCAGCAGCTTAAAAGCGGGAGACGTCGGGGAGCTGTTTTTT
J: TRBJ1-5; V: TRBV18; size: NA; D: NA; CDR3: CASSQQVDQPQHF; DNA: TGTGCCAGCTCACAGCAGGTGGATCAGCCCCAGCATTTT
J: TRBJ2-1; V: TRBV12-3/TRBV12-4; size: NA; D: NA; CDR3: CASSLGVASAYNEQFF; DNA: TGTGCCAGCAGTTTAGGGGTGGCTAGCGCGTACAATGAGCAGTTCTTC
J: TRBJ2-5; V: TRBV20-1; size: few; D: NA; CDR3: CSARLRGSGTQYF; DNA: TGCAGTGCTAGATTGAGGGGGTCCGGGACCCAGTACTTC
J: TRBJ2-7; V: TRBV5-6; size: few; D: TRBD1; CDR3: CASSSKTGVPLYEQYF; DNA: TGTGCCAGCAGCTCTAAAACAGGGGTTCCTCTCTACGAGCAGTACTTC
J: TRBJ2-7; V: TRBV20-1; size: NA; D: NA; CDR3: CSAYDTAKDSSYEQYF; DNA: TGCAGTGCTTACGATACGGCGAAAGACAGCTCCTACGAGCAGTACTTC
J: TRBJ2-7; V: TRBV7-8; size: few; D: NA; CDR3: CASGVDPYEQYF; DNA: TGTGCCAGCGGGGTCGATCCCTACGAGCAGTACTTC